The 24 T cell receptor beta chains in this list originate from one sample, sequenced in a study of control samples from healthy donors and cancer patients. Profiled with immunoSEQ multiplex PCR; TCRdb holds only in-frame clones, not every one. This sample yields around 81,000 clones, of which approximately 95% are seen a single time; roughly 1.5% belongs to the top ten. The sample comprised blood. The receptors originated from a woman aged 25-40 years in good health.

V usage is TRBV19 and J usage is TRBJ2-1, with D possibly being TRBD1 (6 bases). The V gene's germline CDR1 is LNHDA and CDR2 SQIVND (reference sequence). The CDR3 spans 14 residues. Trimming removed 3 bases at V and 8 bases at J, with 14 bases between. The CDR3 DNA sequence: TGTGCCAGTAGTATGTCCAGGGGTTACCATGAGCAGTTCTTC. Amino acids: CASSMSRGYHEQFF.

The rearrangement links TRBV19 to TRBJ2-3; D call uncertain. CDR1 LNHDA and CDR2 SQIVND come from the germline V gene (reference sequence). Trimming took off 5 bases at V and 3 bases at J, with 12 bases between the two ends. CDR3 size: 14 residues. This CDR3 reads CASSDSRQTDTQYF. The CDR3 bases are TGTGCCAGTAGTGATTCCCGCCAAACAGATACGCAGTATTTT.

This rearrangement joins TRBV19 to TRBJ2-5; 11 bases match TRBD1. Germline V CDR1 and CDR2: LNHDA, SQIVND (reference sequence). The V gene end was trimmed by 8 bases and the J gene end by 5 bases; junction bases not matched to a gene: 16. The CDR3 contains 17 residues. The DNA for the CDR3 is TGTGCCAGTGGGACGTATGGGACAGGGGGTTCATTGGAGACCCAGTACTTC. This codes for CASGTYGTGGSLETQYF.

The V call is TRBV29-1, the J call TRBJ1-1, with D uncertain. The CDR3 covers 12 residues. Germline CDR1 is SQVTM and CDR2 is ANQGSEA. The V end was cut by 5 bases, the J end by 0 bases, with 7 bases between. The CDR3 DNA follows: TGCAGCGTTTACGATATGAACACTGAAGCTTTCTTT. Amino acid sequence: CSVYDMNTEAFF. The full variable domain, its missing parts supplied by reference TRBV29-1 and TRBJ1-1, is SAVISQKPSRDICQRGTSLTIQCQVDSQVTMMFWYRQQPGQSLTLIATANQGSEATYESGFVIDKFPISRPNLTFSTLTVSNMSPEDSSIYLCSVYDMNTEAFFGQGTRLTVV.

This clone was seen a handful of times. This rearrangement joins TRBV30 to TRBJ2-7; 8 bases agree with TRBD1. V was clipped by 2 bases and J by 5 bases; unmatched bases: 8. The CDR3 contains 14 residues. The germline gives CDR1 GTSNPN, CDR2 SVGIG (reference sequence). The CDR3 region is CAWSFRTGYDEQYF. The CDR3 bases are TGTGCCTGGAGTTTCCGGACAGGGTACGACGAGCAGTACTTC.

This chain joins TRBV19 and TRBJ1-2; D may be TRBD1 (5 bases). CDR1 and CDR2 from the germline V gene are LNHDA and SQIVND (reference sequence). Trimming shortened V by 9 bases and J by 8 bases, and 28 bases separated the two germline ends. The CDR3 has 16 amino acids. CDR3 in amino acids: CASRSSWTLIGGGYTF. Here the CDR3 DNA reads TGTGCCAGCCGATCCTCCTGGACATTAATTGGGGGAGGCTACACCTTC.

This clone was counted a single time. This chain joins TRBV5-5 and TRBJ2-7; tentative D call: TRBD2 (5 bases). Germline CDR1 SGHKS, CDR2 YYEKEE (reference sequence). Trimming removed 4 bases at V and 3 bases at J, with 17 bases between. The CDR3 totals 15 residues. The CDR3 here is CASSRRGQVDYEQYF. The CDR3 DNA follows: TGTGCCAGCAGCCGACGAGGGCAGGTGGACTACGAGCAGTACTTC.

The chain combines TRBV10-3 with TRBJ1-2; 9 nucleotides match TRBD1. The CDR3 spans 13 residues. V shed 7 bases and J 7 bases; nucleotides not matched to a gene: 7. CDR1 and CDR2 from the germline V gene are ENHRY and SYGVKD. The CDR3 loop reads CAINIQGAAGYTF. CDR3 bases: TGTGCCATCAACATACAGGGGGCCGCTGGCTACACCTTC.

V and J are TRBV9 and TRBJ2-7; TRBD2 aligns across 11 bases. The CDR3 has 15 residues. Germline CDR1 reads SGDLS; CDR2 reads YYNGEE. Trimming removed 2 bases from V and 4 bases from J; junction bases left unmatched: 5. The CDR3 sequence: CASSVGLAETYEQYF. The CDR3 bases are TGTGCCAGCAGCGTGGGACTAGCGGAAACTTACGAGCAGTACTTC. Full variable domain (missing parts from reference TRBV9 and TRBJ2-7): DSGVTQTPKHLITATGQRVTLRCSPRSGDLSVYWYQQSLDQGLQFLIQYYNGEERAKGNILERFSAQQFPDLHSELNLSSLELGDSALYFCASSVGLAETYEQYFGPGTRLTVT.

A single count supports this clone. This rearrangement joins TRBV2 to TRBJ1-5; maybe TRBD1 (5 bases). CDR3 length equals 13 residues. Trimming stripped 8 bases from V and 6 bases from J, with 14 bases between. The germline V gene encodes CDR1 SNHLY and CDR2 FYNNEI. The CDR3, as DNA: TGTGCCAGCCGGGGCCCCTTTCGTCAGCCCCAGCATTTT. Protein: CASRGPFRQPQHF.

The chain is built from TRBV14 and TRBJ2-1; TRBD2 matches at 8 bases. With 4 bases clipped from V and 0 bases from J, the junction kept 5 bases outside the gene matches. Germline values: CDR1 SGHDN, CDR2 FVKESK. The CDR3 runs to 16 residues. The CDR3 coding sequence is TGTGCCAGCAGCCTCCAAGCGGGAGTCTCCTACAATGAGCAGTTCTTC. The encoded protein is CASSLQAGVSYNEQFF.

The chain joins TRBV19 to TRBJ2-5; a possible D gene is TRBD2 (6 bases). This CDR3 has 13 amino acids. The V gene's germline CDR1 is LNHDA and CDR2 SQIVND (reference sequence). Trimming left V 5 bases short and J 0 bases short, with 7 bases between. CDR3 in amino acids: CASSRDYQETQYF. The CDR3 DNA sequence: TGTGCCAGTAGTCGGGACTACCAAGAGACCCAGTACTTC.

The gene calls are TRBV20-1 and TRBJ2-2; D remains ambiguous. Trimming stripped 2 bases from V and 7 bases from J, with 5 bases between. CDR1 is DFQATT and CDR2 is SNEGSKA in the germline V gene (reference sequence). The CDR3 spans 11 residues. The CDR3 coding sequence is TGCAGTGCTAGATGGGGCGGGGAGCTGTTTTTT. It translates to CSARWGGELFF.

V gene TRBV29-1 combines with J gene TRBJ1-2; D possibly corresponds to TRBD1 (5 bases). Looked up from germline, CDR1 is SQVTM and CDR2 is ANQGSEA. CDR3 size: 15 residues. V lost 4 bases and J 0 bases, leaving 15 bases between the germline ends. The CDR3 protein is CSVVGSGYSNYGYTF. In DNA, the CDR3 is TGCAGCGTTGTAGGGTCAGGGTACTCTAACTATGGCTACACCTTC.

The count of this clone is one. The chain links TRBV7-6 to TRBJ2-7, with a possible D match to TRBD1 (5 bases). The CDR3 sequence is 16 residues long. Germline CDR1 and CDR2: SGHVS and FNYEAQ. The ends were cut back, 1 base at V and 2 bases at J, with 15 bases in the middle. The CDR3 nucleotides read TGTGCCAGCAGCTTAGGGACATCCCAAGCAACCTACGAGCAGTACTTC. It specifies CASSLGTSQATYEQYF.

The chain links TRBV27 to TRBJ1-1; D is unclear. The V end lost 0 bases, the J end lost 1 base, and 9 bases lay between the germline ends. Germline V gene data show CDR1 as MNHEY and CDR2 as SMNVEV (reference sequence). This CDR3 spans 15 amino acids. The CDR3 DNA is TGTGCCAGCAGTTTATCGATCTCCAAGAACACTGAAGCTTTCTTT. As protein: CASSLSISKNTEAFF.

This rearrangement joins TRBV6-5 to TRBJ1-6, with D uncertain. The V and J ends lost 0 bases and 8 bases respectively, with 11 bases between them. The CDR3 has 15 amino acids. Germline V gene data show CDR1 as MNHEY and CDR2 as SVGAGI. CDR3 in amino acids: CASSYSFPPDSPLHF. The CDR3 DNA reads as TGTGCCAGCAGTTACTCGTTTCCCCCGGATTCACCCCTCCACTTT.

V is TRBV15 and J is TRBJ2-5, with D unresolved. The CDR3 loop spans 12 amino acids. The germline V gene encodes CDR1 LNHNV and CDR2 YYDKDF (reference sequence). Trimming shortened V by 6 bases and J by 2 bases, and 7 bases separated the two germline ends. In DNA, the CDR3 is TGTGCCACCAGTGCACAGCAAGAGACCCAGTACTTC. Its protein is CATSAQQETQYF.

V usage is TRBV9 and J usage is TRBJ2-2, with 10 bases that match TRBD2. Germline loops: CDR1 SGDLS, CDR2 YYNGEE. The V and J ends lost 2 bases and 3 bases, in that order; junction bases with no gene match: 10. This CDR3 contains 18 residues. CDR3 sequence: CASSVPVGGLAHTGELFF. DNA for the CDR3: TGTGCCAGCAGCGTTCCCGTTGGGGGACTAGCGCACACCGGGGAGCTGTTTTTT.

The chain is built from TRBV5-1 and TRBJ2-2; 7 nucleotides agree with TRBD2. V lost 5 bases, J lost 6 bases, and 4 bases stayed unmatched. Germline lookup yields CDR1 SGHRS and CDR2 YFSETQ. This CDR3 contains 13 residues. CDR3: CASRRESPGELFF. CDR3 coding DNA: TGCGCCAGCAGGCGGGAGTCCCCCGGGGAGCTGTTTTTT.

The rearrangement joins TRBV6-1 to TRBJ2-7; 8 positions agree with TRBD2. V lost 1 base and J lost 2; bases outside the gene matches: 4. The CDR3 has 15 amino acids. In germline, CDR1 is MNHNS, CDR2 SASEGT. This CDR3 reads CASSEGVAGPYEQYF. The DNA of the CDR3 is TGTGCCAGCAGTGAAGGTGTAGCGGGGCCCTACGAGCAGTACTTC.

This clone was recorded only once. The CDR3 DNA sequence: TGTGCCAGCAGCTCCAGACAGAGGAACACTGAAGCTTTCTTT. Protein: CASSSRQRNTEAFF. The chain combines TRBV7-2 with TRBJ1-1; TRBD1 might be the D (5 bases). The CDR3 covers 14 residues. V lost 4 bases to trimming and J lost 1 base, with 10 bases between them. Per the germline V gene, CDR1 is SGHTA and CDR2 is FQGNSA.

The gene calls are TRBV5-1 and TRBJ1-1, with TRBD1 as a possible D gene (6 bases). This CDR3 spans 12 amino acids. V was pared by 4 bases and J by 8 bases, with 12 bases between. The germline CDR1 and CDR2 sequences are SGHRS and YFSETQ. DNA for the CDR3: TGCGCCAGCAGCCCAGAGACAGGAGAAGCTTTCTTT. Translated, it gives CASSPETGEAFF. The full variable domain, in which reference TRBV5-1 and TRBJ1-1 provide the parts outside the CDR3, is KAGVTQTPRYLIKTRGQQVTLSCSPISGHRSVSWYQQTPGQGLQFLFEYFSETQRNKGNFPGRFSGRQFSNSRSEMNVSTLELGDSALYLCASSPETGEAFFGQGTRLTVV.

The chain recombines TRBV19 with TRBJ2-3; D gene ambiguous. The CDR3 length is 12 residues. Germline assignment: CDR1 LNHDA and CDR2 SQIVND (reference sequence). Trimming removed 5 bases from V and 5 bases from J, with 8 bases in between. CDR3 region: CASSPGGDTQYF. The CDR3 nucleotides read TGTGCCAGTAGTCCCGGCGGAGATACGCAGTATTTT.